The following is a T cell receptor (beta chain) sequence with its context. A multiplex PCR was run with 60 Vbeta primers and 13 Jbeta primers. Clones were sequenced by immunoSEQ multiplex PCR, and TCRdb holds only the in-frame ones, with some missing. Of about 64,000 clones in the sample, over 75% are singletons; the top ten hold around 11%. The source of the sample is a study of cytomegalovirus exposure and HLA in healthy donors. Overall study: From about 200 million T cells, an earlier analysis saw roughly 110 million unique TCR beta sequences. Around 76% of 300 to 450 genotyped donors fell in the Caucasian-associated ancestry cluster.

Sequencing used PBMCs. The source is a female donor in good health and CMV-seronegative.

The CDR3 DNA reads as TGTGCCAGCACTATTCGGGCAGGGCTAGGAGGCTACACCTTC. It translates to CASTIRAGLGGYTF. The V and J genes are TRBV28 and TRBJ1-2; TRBD1 might be the D (5 bases). Trimming shortened V by 7 bases and J by 8 bases, and 20 bases separated the two germline ends. The CDR3 loop spans 14 amino acids. From germline, CDR1 is MDHEN and CDR2 SYDVKM.